These 29 T cell receptor beta chains were all obtained from the same sample, sequenced in a study of Graves' ophthalmopathy and Graves' hyperthyroidism. For repertoire sequencing, the TCR beta CDR3 regions were amplified from RNA transcripts. HTBI-primed first-round RT-PCR preceded second-round multiplex PCR. From the multiplex PCR reads, TCRdb called clonotypes with MiXCR, one entry per CDR3 protein. This sample carries hundreds of thousands of distinct CDR3 sequences, 22% of them seen once, and the ten largest clones take roughly 7.4%. Sequences were obtained from peripheral blood. The receptors come from a woman between 18 and 29 years old with stable Graves' hyperthyroidism. Some clones in this sample may be carry-over from other donors' samples.

The chain combines TRBV19 with TRBJ1-2; 7 nucleotides agree with TRBD1. With V trimmed by 5 bases and J by 3 bases, 9 bases remained unmatched. The CDR3 spans 15 residues. Germline V gives CDR1 LNHDA, CDR2 SQIVND (reference sequence). The CDR3 bases are TGTGCCAGTAGTGGCGCCGGGACAGTCGACTATGGCTACACCTTC. It encodes CASSGAGTVDYGYTF.

This clonotype was counted ten times or more. The chain carries TRBV12-3 or TRBV12-4 and TRBJ1-5; D remains ambiguous. The CDR3 consists of 16 residues. Trimming took 5 bases from V and 3 from J, leaving 17 bases between them. This CDR3 reads CASSPPGMTANQPQHF. The CDR3 nucleotides read TGTGCCAGCAGTCCCCCGGGCATGACCGCCAATCAGCCCCAGCATTTT.

This clonotype was picked up many times. The genes are TRBV6-4 and TRBJ1-5, with a possible D match to TRBD1 (6 bases). Germline V gene sequence: CDR1 MRHNA, CDR2 SNTAGT. V was clipped by 2 bases and J by 0 bases, with 11 bases between them. The CDR3 covers 16 residues. The CDR3 sequence: CASSDGTYDSNQPQHF. As DNA, the CDR3 is TGTGCCAGCAGTGACGGGACATATGATAGCAATCAGCCCCAGCATTTT.

Relative to its sample, this clonotype is medium-sized. The J gene is TRBJ1-2, the V gene TRBV19; 7 bases line up with TRBD1. Germline V gene lookup returns CDR1 LNHDA and CDR2 SQIVND (reference sequence). The V gene end was trimmed by 6 bases and the J gene end by 5 bases; junction bases not matched to a gene: 9. CDR3 length: 14 amino acids. The chain's CDR3 is CASSSSGTAYGYTF. The CDR3 coding sequence is TGTGCCAGTAGCTCCTCCGGGACAGCGTATGGCTACACCTTC.

This clonotype was counted ten times or more. The V and J genes are TRBV28 and TRBJ1-2; no definite D call. Deletions cut 3 bases from V and 8 bases from J, with 13 bases between. CDR1 and CDR2 from the germline V gene are MDHEN and SYDVKM. This CDR3 region has 13 residues. CDR3 loop: CASSLSAGRGYTF. In DNA, the CDR3 is TGTGCCAGCAGTTTGTCAGCGGGAAGAGGCTACACCTTC.

This clonotype was seen at least ten times. V usage is TRBV11-2 and J usage is TRBJ2-2; D not certain. The CDR3 loop spans 15 amino acids. V dropped 0 bases and J dropped 1 base, with 6 bases sitting between them. Germline V lookup: CDR1 SGHAT, CDR2 FQNNGV. CDR3 in amino acids: CASSLEAWNTGELFF. DNA of the CDR3: TGTGCCAGCAGCTTAGAAGCCTGGAACACCGGGGAGCTGTTTTTT.

This clonotype was counted at least ten times. V gene TRBV6-2 or TRBV6-3 combines with J gene TRBJ2-7, with D possibly being TRBD2 (6 bases). Trimming cost V 0 bases and J 5 bases, with 14 bases left between them. Germline loops: CDR1 MNHEY, CDR2 SVGEGT. The CDR3 consists of 15 residues. In DNA, the CDR3 is TGTGCCAGCAGTTACTCGGGTTTGGGGAGGCACGAGCAGTACTTC. Its translation is CASSYSGLGRHEQYF.

This clonotype was counted at least ten times. V and J are TRBV12-3 or TRBV12-4 and TRBJ2-2; a weak D match, TRBD1 (5 bases). This CDR3 is built from 13 residues. V was clipped by 10 bases and J by 5 bases, with 14 bases between them. The CDR3 region is CAIRTPRTGELFF. The CDR3 coding sequence is TGTGCCATCCGGACACCCAGAACCGGGGAGCTGTTTTTT.

There are many counts of this clonotype. This chain joins TRBV5-1 and TRBJ1-2; D is unresolved. This CDR3 has 14 amino acids. Germline V gives CDR1 SGHRS, CDR2 YFSETQ. V was trimmed by 5 bases and J by 5 bases, leaving 16 bases between them. CDR3 sequence: CASSLLPDQYGYTF. CDR3 in DNA: TGCGCCAGCAGTTTGCTACCTGACCAGTATGGCTACACCTTC.

This clonotype was counted at least ten times. The chain is built from TRBV19 and TRBJ1-5; D is ambiguous. V gave up 7 bases and J gave up 3 bases, with 16 bases separating them. There are 15 residues in the CDR3. The germline CDR1 and CDR2 sequences are LNHDA and SQIVND (reference sequence). The CDR3 sequence: CASITKDGYNQPQHF. The CDR3 DNA follows: TGTGCCAGTATTACAAAGGACGGATACAATCAGCCCCAGCATTTT.

This clonotype appeared many times. The J gene is TRBJ1-2, the V gene TRBV7-2; D possibly corresponds to TRBD1 (6 bases). The CDR3 has 14 residues. V was shortened by 0 bases and J by 4 bases, with 9 bases between the two germline ends. CDR1 is SGHTA, CDR2 FQGNSA, per germline. DNA for the CDR3: TGTGCCAGCAGCTTAGCAGGGGGTCTCTATGGCTACACCTTC. Encoded protein: CASSLAGGLYGYTF. Filled out from reference TRBV7-2 and TRBJ1-2, the complete variable domain reads GAGVSQSPSNKVTEKGKDVELRCDPISGHTALYWYRQSLGQGLEFLIYFQGNSAPDKSGLPSDRFSAERTGGSVSTLTIQRTQQEDSAVYLCASSLAGGLYGYTFGSGTRLTVV.

This clonotype was observed many times. J is TRBJ1-1 and V is TRBV4-1, with a tentative D call TRBD1 (5 bases). Germline CDR1 is MGHRA and CDR2 is YSYEKL. The CDR3 length is 14 residues. Deletions cut 3 bases from V and 0 bases from J, with 8 bases between. The CDR3 nucleotides are TGCGCCAGCAGCCAGGACACTCTGAACACTGAAGCTTTCTTT. This gives the protein CASSQDTLNTEAFF.

This clonotype was recorded at least ten times. J is TRBJ1-5 and V is TRBV20-1; no firm D call. Germline V CDR1 and CDR2: DFQATT, SNEGSKA (reference sequence). The ends were cut back, 3 bases at V and 0 bases at J, with 9 bases in the middle. The CDR3 totals 14 residues. DNA of the CDR3: TGCAGTGCTAGTGAGGACTCTAGCAATCAGCCCCAGCATTTT. It translates to CSASEDSSNQPQHF.

This clonotype was recorded at least ten times. The J gene is TRBJ2-7, the V gene TRBV12-3 or TRBV12-4; D call uncertain. The CDR3 has 14 amino acids. The V gene lost 3 bases and the J gene lost 3 bases, with 12 bases spanning the gap. Here the CDR3 reads CASSFEELHYEQYF. In DNA form, the CDR3 reads TGTGCCAGCAGTTTCGAGGAACTCCACTACGAGCAGTACTTC.

This clonotype was seen many times. The chain combines TRBV18 with TRBJ1-5, with 7 nucleotides matching TRBD1. Germline V CDR1 and CDR2: KGHSH, LQKENI. With V trimmed by 3 bases and J by 3 bases, 8 bases remained unmatched. This CDR3 is 16 amino acids long. CDR3 region: CASSPRTGAINQPQHF. CDR3 nucleotides: TGTGCCAGCTCACCGAGAACAGGGGCGATCAATCAGCCCCAGCATTTT.

This clonotype was observed at least ten times. The genes are TRBV5-1 and TRBJ2-5; TRBD1 matches at 7 bases. This CDR3 has 16 residues. Germline trimming cut 0 bases from V and 5 bases from J; bases unmatched to any gene: 10. Per the germline V gene, CDR1 is SGHRS and CDR2 is YFSETQ. CDR3 sequence (DNA): TGCGCCAGCAGCTTGGGACAGGGCCGACTTGAGGAGACCCAGTACTTC. Amino acid sequence: CASSLGQGRLEETQYF. The full variable domain, rest sourced from reference TRBV5-1 and TRBJ2-5, is KAGVTQTPRYLIKTRGQQVTLSCSPISGHRSVSWYQQTPGQGLQFLFEYFSETQRNKGNFPGRFSGRQFSNSRSEMNVSTLELGDSALYLCASSLGQGRLEETQYFGPGTRLLVL.

At least ten counts were recorded for this clonotype. The V and J genes are TRBV2 and TRBJ1-6, with 10 bases identical to TRBD1. The CDR3 sequence is 15 residues long. The germline CDR1 and CDR2 sequences are SNHLY and FYNNEI. The trim removed 6 bases at V and 9 bases at J, leaving 8 bases unmatched. This CDR3 is CASSDMRTGGSPLHF. In nucleotides, the CDR3 is TGTGCCAGCAGCGATATGCGGACAGGGGGTTCACCCCTCCACTTT.

This clonotype has at least ten counts. The chain employs TRBV6-2 or TRBV6-3 and TRBJ1-2; TRBD1 aligns across 8 bases. Germline CDR1 and CDR2: MNHEY and SVGEGT. With V trimmed by 0 bases and J by 6 bases, 15 bases remained unmatched. CDR3 length equals 18 residues. The CDR3 here is CASSYSRGRTGPMDGYTF. CDR3 nucleotide sequence: TGTGCCAGCAGTTACTCGAGAGGGAGGACAGGGCCAATGGATGGCTACACCTTC.

J is TRBJ1-3 and V is TRBV6-1; D uncertain. V gave up 6 bases and J gave up 4 bases, with 22 bases separating them. Germline V gives CDR1 MNHNS, CDR2 SASEGT. The CDR3 runs to 17 residues. The CDR3 bases are TGTGCCAGCAGGCCCCACTTTCTTAGACTTCTCGGAAACACCATATATTTT. It specifies CASRPHFLRLLGNTIYF.

The chain employs TRBV6-5 and TRBJ2-5; D not resolved. Germline V gives CDR1 MNHEY, CDR2 SVGAGI. The CDR3 sequence is 13 residues long. Deletions cut 3 bases from V and 1 base from J, with 6 bases between. The CDR3 loop is CASSYYTQETQYF. The CDR3 DNA is TGTGCCAGCAGTTATTACACCCAAGAGACCCAGTACTTC.

The chain combines TRBV19 with TRBJ2-3; maybe TRBD1 (5 bases). V shed 7 bases and J shed 6 bases, with 14 bases lying between them. Germline V gene data show CDR1 as LNHDA and CDR2 as SQIVND (reference sequence). The CDR3 is 13 amino acids. CDR3 nucleotides: TGTGCCAGTACCACCCCAGGGCGGGATACGCAGTATTTT. Translation: CASTTPGRDTQYF.

Notes on this clonotype: At one of its ends the junction is not consistent with the germline gene, which may arise from a read error. This sequence joins TRBV19 and TRBJ1-3; 7 bases match TRBD1. The CDR3 covers 16 residues. Germline V gene data show CDR1 as LNHDA and CDR2 as SQIVND (reference sequence). CDR3 in amino acids: CASLNYRGHSGNTICF. CDR3 bases: TGTGCCAGTCTGAATTACAGGGGACACTCTGGAAACACCATATGTTTT.

This clonotype came up many times. The chain links TRBV20-1 to TRBJ2-7; D perhaps matches TRBD1 (5 bases). Germline assignment: CDR1 DFQATT and CDR2 SNEGSKA (reference sequence). With 1 base removed from V and 3 bases from J, the gap between germline ends came to 13 bases. The CDR3 is made up of 14 amino acids. The CDR3 here is CSARGLGRDYEQYF. Written as DNA, the CDR3 is TGCAGTGCTAGAGGTCTTGGCAGGGACTACGAGCAGTACTTC.

A few counts support this clonotype. The V and J genes are TRBV12-3 or TRBV12-4 and TRBJ1-1, with D tentatively TRBD1 (5 bases). V lost 3 bases to trimming and J lost 0 bases, with 14 bases between them. CDR3 size: 16 residues. This chain's CDR3 is CASSFSAPGLNTEAFF. In DNA, the CDR3 is TGTGCCAGCAGTTTTAGTGCCCCGGGACTGAACACTGAAGCTTTCTTT.

This clonotype has a count of ten or more. The CDR3 coding sequence is TGTGCCACTAGGCCGGGACAGGGAAACATAGATGGCTACACCTTC. It encodes CATRPGQGNIDGYTF. The V call is TRBV28, the J call TRBJ1-2; 9 bases map to TRBD1. This CDR3 spans 15 amino acids. V lost 10 bases, J lost 6 bases, and 15 bases stayed unmatched. Germline CDR1 MDHEN, CDR2 SYDVKM.

This clonotype has a count of ten or more. The V and J genes are TRBV7-2 and TRBJ2-5, with TRBD1 matching 11 bases. The V and J ends lost 5 bases and 4 bases, in that order; junction bases with no gene match: 9. This CDR3 spans 16 amino acids. CDR1 and CDR2 (germline): SGHTA, FQGNSA. The CDR3, as DNA: TGTGCCAGCAGCACCCGGACAGGGGGCGCAACAGAGACCCAGTACTTC. Translated, it gives CASSTRTGGATETQYF.

This clonotype was counted many times. The V call is TRBV12-3 or TRBV12-4, the J call TRBJ1-5, with D hard to call. The CDR3 runs to 14 residues. V shed 5 bases and J shed 9 bases, with 17 bases lying between them. The CDR3 bases are TGTGCCAGCAGTCCTACCCCCGGTCTTCCGCCCCAGCATTTT. Protein: CASSPTPGLPPQHF.

This clonotype turned up a few times. Its ends do not fully match the called genes, so a read error is possible. The chain carries TRBV12-3 or TRBV12-4 and TRBJ2-4, with D tentatively TRBD2 (6 bases). This CDR3 is 15 amino acids long. The CDR3, as DNA: TGTGCCAGCAGTTTTTCGTTACTAGCCAAAAACATTAAGTACTTC. It codes for CASSFSLLAKNIKYF.

This clonotype was observed many times. V gene TRBV20-1 combines with J gene TRBJ2-7; TRBD2 matches at 9 bases. Germline-derived CDR1 and CDR2 are DFQATT and SNEGSKA (reference sequence). The trim removed 1 base at V and 2 bases at J, leaving 3 bases unmatched. This CDR3 contains 14 residues. This chain's CDR3 is CSARVAGGPYEQYF. CDR3 nucleotide sequence: TGCAGTGCTAGAGTGGCGGGGGGGCCCTACGAGCAGTACTTC.